This entry features one T cell receptor beta chain sequence. Its matching antigen is unknown. The data were obtained in a study of Ad26.COV2.S vaccination and SARS-CoV-2 variants. Broader study findings: Possible underestimation of total T cell responses by the TCR breadth and depth analyses was noted.

This CDR3 contains 14 residues. V lost 4 bases, J lost 3 bases, and 10 bases lay in between. The V gene's germline CDR1 is MNHEY and CDR2 SVGEGT. Only in-frame clones appear in the TCRdb table, and some are missing; sequencing was by immunoSEQ multiplex PCR. The table includes hundreds of thousands of clones, 92% detected once. The source was peripheral blood, collected after recovery from COVID-19. This rearrangement joins TRBV6-2 or TRBV6-3 to TRBJ1-5; no clear D. This TCR came from a human donor who had recovered from COVID-19. This CDR3 is CASSSGPHNQPQHF. CDR3 DNA: TGTGCCAGCAGTTCCGGACCTCACAATCAGCCCCAGCATTTT.